This TCR beta chain was sequenced during a study of shared clonotypes between healthy human individuals. Study summary: The composition of the donors was a couple of women and a few men aged 18 to 49.

TCRdb keeps only in-frame clones here, not all; method: immunoSEQ multiplex PCR. Of about 580,000 clones in the sample, 95% to 98% were seen once. As regards this clone: Its antigen remains unidentified.

Whole-study findings and limits: Larger estimated richness was generally recorded for naive subsets relative to memory subsets.

Naive CD8 populations comprised CD45RO-negative cells positively selected for CCR7, excluding terminally differentiated effector memory CD45RA+ cells. Germline CDR1 reads MNHEY; CDR2 reads SMNVEV (reference sequence). The CDR3 loop spans 14 amino acids. V dropped 7 bases and J dropped 4; count of bases not matched to a gene: 10. Sequencing was performed on naive CD8+ T cells sorted from blood. This chain uses TRBV27 with TRBJ2-7; 7 bases are a match to TRBD2. The receptor was isolated from a man between 25 and 39 years old in good health. The CDR3 region is CASTSFAGVYEQYF. The DNA of the CDR3 is TGTGCCAGCACTAGCTTTGCGGGAGTATACGAGCAGTACTTC.